The 20 T cell receptor beta chains below were found in one sample sequenced in a study of cytomegalovirus exposure and HLA in healthy donors (dated by TCRdb to 2016 to 2017). Library prep was done by the immunoSEQ multiplex PCR assay. For the multiplex PCR, a mixture combining 60 forward primers for TCR Vbeta segments and 13 reverse primers for TCR Jbeta segments was used. What TCRdb holds here is the immuneACCESS table cut down to in-frame rearrangements. Part of the clones is not present; checked against another copy, under half of the missing clones reflect an unresolved V gene, and the others are unexplained. Here the sample has around 210,000 clones; about 88% occur a single time. The ten largest clonotypes hold around 0.23% of the sample. The sequenced material came from PBMCs. The receptors stem from a girl aged 2 to 10 in good health and CMV-seronegative.

The rearrangement links TRBV5-1 to TRBJ2-3, with TRBD2 identical over 9 bases. Per germline, CDR1 SGHRS and CDR2 YFSETQ. The CDR3 length is 15 residues. With 2 bases clipped from V and 4 bases from J, the junction kept 5 bases outside the gene matches. The CDR3 protein is CASSFAGGPADTQYF. The CDR3 DNA reads as TGCGCCAGCAGCTTTGCGGGAGGGCCAGCAGATACGCAGTATTTT.

This chain uses TRBV9 with TRBJ1-2; D perhaps matches TRBD1 (5 bases). This CDR3 is built from 17 residues. CDR1 SGDLS and CDR2 YYNGEE come from the germline V gene. Trimming cost V 2 bases and J 0 bases, with 17 bases left between them. CDR3 sequence reads: CASSVGGGFQANYGYTF. The CDR3 region has the DNA TGTGCCAGCAGCGTGGGGGGAGGTTTTCAAGCTAACTATGGCTACACCTTC.

The rearrangement joins TRBV6-5 to TRBJ2-5; TRBD1 is a possible D gene (6 bases). The CDR3 loop spans 15 amino acids. Trimming left V 1 base short and J 1 base short, with 10 bases between. Germline V gene sequence: CDR1 MNHEY, CDR2 SVGAGI. CDR3 bases: TGTGCCAGCAGTTACTTCGGGACATCCCAAGAGACCCAGTACTTC. It specifies CASSYFGTSQETQYF.

Turning to this clone: This specimen includes other DNA sequences encoding the same CDR3. The chain has TRBV19 and TRBJ1-1; D is undetermined. The germline V and J ends were trimmed by 8 bases and 0 bases, with 10 bases remaining between them. CDR3 length: 13 residues. Germline V lookup: CDR1 LNHDA, CDR2 SQIVND (reference sequence). CDR3 sequence reads: CASRLSLNTEAFF. The DNA for the CDR3 is TGTGCCAGTCGACTCAGTTTGAACACTGAAGCTTTCTTT.

The chain carries TRBV9 and TRBJ1-2; TRBD1 might be the D (5 bases). V lost 0 bases to trimming and J lost 11 bases, with 17 bases between them. Germline values: CDR1 SGDLS, CDR2 YYNGEE. This CDR3 has 14 residues. In nucleotides, the CDR3 is TGTGCCAGCAGCGTAGATTCCACAGGTTCCGTTTACACCTTC. This encodes CASSVDSTGSVYTF.

The chain carries TRBV19 and TRBJ1-2, with D possibly matching TRBD1 (6 bases). The ends were cut back, 1 base at V and 13 bases at J, with 22 bases in the middle. Germline V CDR1 and CDR2: LNHDA, SQIVND (reference sequence). The CDR3 has 15 residues. CDR3 sequence: CASSIGGTGTTLPTF. The DNA of the CDR3 is TGTGCCAGTAGTATAGGGGGAACGGGGACAACCCTTCCCACCTTC. The entire variable domain, with the rest obtained from reference TRBV19 and TRBJ1-2, is as follows: DGGITQSPKYLFRKEGQNVTLSCEQNLNHDAMYWYRQDPGQGLRLIYYSQIVNDFQKGDIAEGYSVSREKKESFPLTVTSAQKNPTAFYLCASSIGGTGTTLPTFGSGTRLTVV.

This sequence joins TRBV18 and TRBJ2-5; tentatively, D is TRBD1 (6 bases). This CDR3 has 13 residues. Between the trimmed V and J ends, which lost 6 bases and 5 bases, there was a span of 13 bases. Germline V gives CDR1 KGHSH, CDR2 LQKENI. CDR3 sequence (DNA): TGTGCCAGCTCCTCAGGGGTAAGGGAGACCCAGTACTTC. Protein: CASSSGVRETQYF.

This clone was counted once. V and J are TRBV9 and TRBJ2-1, with D possibly matching TRBD2 (5 bases). V dropped 3 bases and J dropped 0 bases, with 19 bases sitting between them. The CDR3 length is 18 residues. The V gene's germline CDR1 is SGDLS and CDR2 YYNGEE. CDR3 coding DNA: TGTGCCAGCAGCGCCGGAGGATTTGTCGCCTTCTCCTACAATGAGCAGTTCTTC. Translating it yields CASSAGGFVAFSYNEQFF.

V usage is TRBV5-1 and J usage is TRBJ1-2; 7 bases align to TRBD1. V lost 4 bases and J lost 4; bases outside the gene matches: 4. Germline V lookup: CDR1 SGHRS, CDR2 YFSETQ. There are 13 residues in the CDR3. CDR3 amino acids: CASSGGTAYGYTF. In nucleotides, the CDR3 is TGCGCCAGCAGCGGCGGGACAGCCTATGGCTACACCTTC.

In regard to this clone: The same CDR3 arises from other DNA sequences in this sample as well. The chain has TRBV7-6 and TRBJ1-3; weak D call: TRBD1 (5 bases). Trimming pared 0 bases from V and 0 bases from J, leaving 9 bases between. CDR1 and CDR2 from the germline V gene are SGHVS and FNYEAQ. This CDR3 is 16 amino acids long. The CDR3 DNA reads TGTGCCAGCAGCTTAGCAAGGGGACTCTCTGGAAACACCATATATTTT. Its translation: CASSLARGLSGNTIYF.

The rearrangement joins TRBV30 to TRBJ1-5, with D perhaps TRBD1 (5 bases). With 1 base removed from V and 6 bases from J, the gap between germline ends came to 10 bases. The CDR3 is 13 residues long. CDR1 is GTSNPN, CDR2 SVGIG, per germline (reference sequence). The CDR3 protein is CAWSGGRSQPQHF. The CDR3 bases are TGTGCCTGGAGTGGGGGCAGATCTCAGCCCCAGCATTTT.

The chain has TRBV4-2 and TRBJ2-5, with a weak D call TRBD2 (5 bases). This CDR3 has 15 amino acids. V lost 6 bases and J lost 0, with 14 bases in between. The germline V gene encodes CDR1 LGHNA and CDR2 YNFKEQ. The CDR3, as DNA: TGTGCCAGCAGTGCGTGGAGGCTGAACCAAGAGACCCAGTACTTC. Translating it yields CASSAWRLNQETQYF.

This clone turned up a few times. V is TRBV6-5 and J is TRBJ2-7, with TRBD1 matching 7 bases. After removal of 5 bases from V and 5 bases from J, the junction contained 9 bases not matched to a gene. The CDR3 loop spans 14 amino acids. Looked up from germline, CDR1 is MNHEY and CDR2 is SVGAGI. CDR3 protein: CASSTAQGKNEQYF. In nucleotides, the CDR3 is TGTGCCAGCAGTACCGCACAGGGGAAGAACGAGCAGTACTTC.

The V gene is TRBV6-5, the J gene TRBJ2-3; TRBD1 agrees at 10 bases. The germline CDR1 and CDR2 sequences are MNHEY and SVGAGI. This CDR3 is built from 14 residues. V lost 6 bases, J lost 10 bases, and 10 bases stayed unmatched. In DNA form, the CDR3 reads TGTGCCAGCAGGATGACAGGGGGCCGGGGATCGCAGTATTTT. It encodes CASRMTGGRGSQYF.

The chain joins TRBV5-6 to TRBJ1-5; D is unclear. V lost 2 bases, J lost 2 bases, and 17 bases lay in between. The germline CDR1 and CDR2 sequences are SGHDT and YYEEEE. This CDR3 is built from 17 residues. The CDR3 DNA follows: TGTGCCAGCAGCTTTCGACGGTGGGAGGGCGGCAATCAGCCCCAGCATTTT. This codes for CASSFRRWEGGNQPQHF.

This clone appeared once. The gene calls are TRBV6-1 and TRBJ2-7; TRBD1 is a possible D gene (6 bases). Deletions cut 8 bases from V and 3 bases from J, with 14 bases between. Per the germline V gene, CDR1 is MNHNS and CDR2 is SASEGT. The length of the CDR3 is 13 residues. CDR3 coding DNA: TGTGCCAGCTCTCGGACAGCGTTCTACGAGCAGTACTTC. The encoded protein is CASSRTAFYEQYF.

The V gene is TRBV6-6, the J gene TRBJ2-5; perhaps TRBD2 as D (6 bases). The CDR3 extends over 13 amino acids. Germline values: CDR1 MNHNY, CDR2 SVGAGI (reference sequence). V was trimmed by 10 bases and J by 5 bases, leaving 17 bases between them. CDR3 residues: CATRLPGEETQYF. The CDR3 DNA reads as TGTGCCACGCGACTACCGGGGGAGGAGACCCAGTACTTC.

The chain combines TRBV27 with TRBJ2-3; 8 nucleotides match TRBD2. Germline assignment: CDR1 MNHEY and CDR2 SMNVEV (reference sequence). There are 17 residues in the CDR3. V lost 0 bases and J lost 1; bases outside the gene matches: 6. The CDR3 nucleotides read TGTGCCAGCAGTTTATCGGGGCGGGGGGTGGGCACAGATACGCAGTATTTT. This translates into CASSLSGRGVGTDTQYF.

This clone appeared a few times. The chain links TRBV7-3 to TRBJ1-5, with a weak D call TRBD1 (5 bases). The CDR3 is 13 residues long. V lost 5 bases and J 4 bases, leaving 9 bases between the germline ends. Germline V CDR1 and CDR2: SGHTA, FQGTGA. This CDR3 is CASSPGGNQPQHF. CDR3 nucleotide sequence: TGTGCCAGCAGCCCGGGGGGGAATCAGCCCCAGCATTTT.

The chain combines TRBV7-9 with TRBJ1-5; D gene ambiguous. Trimming left V 1 base short and J 7 bases short, with 5 bases between. CDR1 and CDR2 from the germline V gene are SEHNR and FQNEAQ (reference sequence). CDR3 length: 12 residues. The DNA of the CDR3 is TGTGCCAGCAGCTTAGGGGCCCAGCCCCAGCATTTT. The encoded protein is CASSLGAQPQHF.